The TCR beta chain described here comes from a study of control samples from healthy donors and cancer patients. Assay: immunoSEQ multiplex PCR; the TCRdb copy retains only in-frame clones and omits some. The sample has over 85,000 clones, roughly 90% seen once. This clone was detected only once. CDR1 and CDR2 from the germline V gene are LGHNT and FRNRAP. V gave up 1 base and J gave up 6 bases; unmatched junction bases: 10. This CDR3 spans 16 amino acids. The sequencing sample was made of PBMCs. The rearrangement joins TRBV12-5 to TRBJ2-7, with 9 bases identical to TRBD2. This clonotype was obtained from a woman aged 60-75 years with lung cancer. This chain's CDR3 is CASGLGGASGIREQYF. Here the CDR3 DNA reads TGTGCTAGTGGTTTGGGTGGCGCTAGCGGGATTCGCGAGCAGTACTTC.